The 22 T cell receptor beta chains below were found in one sample sequenced in a study of vaccination effects on CD4 cells after COVID-19. The antigens of these receptors remain unknown. The method was immunoSEQ multiplex PCR; TCRdb's version includes in-frame clones alone and lacks a portion of them. The table shows about 27,000 clones, with 65% to 75% occurring only once. Antigen-specific CD4+ T cells expanded by the ViraFEST assay with viral peptide pools were then sequenced. Subsequent to 10 days of culture, CD4+ T cells were isolated. None of these healthy vaccinees had been infected with SARS-CoV-2 before vaccination. The material sequenced was CD4+ T cells from PBMCs cultured with SARS-CoV-2 spike peptides, taken before COVID-19 vaccination. Receptors were obtained from a human donor who received a COVID-19 vaccine.

The rearrangement links TRBV7-6 to TRBJ1-3, with TRBD1 matching 8 bases. This CDR3 is 16 amino acids long. The germline V gene has CDR1 SGHVS and CDR2 FNYEAQ. Unmatched junction bases numbered 6, after V lost 5 bases and J lost 0 bases. For the CDR3, the DNA is TGTGCCAGCAGCAATCCGGACAGGGTCTCTGGAAACACCATATATTTT. This sequence encodes CASSNPDRVSGNTIYF.

The V gene is TRBV6-5, the J gene TRBJ1-5, with TRBD1 identical over 7 bases. J lost 4 bases, V lost 10 bases, and 13 bases had no gene match. CDR3 length: 15 residues. Germline values: CDR1 MNHEY, CDR2 SVGAGI. As DNA, the CDR3 is TGTGCCACCAGGGGGGGGTCGGGACAGAATCAGCCCCAGCATTTT. Encoded protein: CATRGGSGQNQPQHF.

This clone was picked up one time. J is TRBJ1-2 and V is TRBV7-2; 11 positions match TRBD1. The J segment lost 4 bases and the V segment lost 0 bases, leaving 4 bases of the junction unmatched. Germline V gene data show CDR1 as SGHTA and CDR2 as FQGNSA. CDR3 length equals 16 residues. In nucleotides, the CDR3 is TGTGCCAGCAGCTTAGCGGGGACAGGGGGGTTCTATGGCTACACCTTC. Translating gives CASSLAGTGGFYGYTF.

This clone has just one count. The chain recombines TRBV19 with TRBJ2-3, with TRBD2 matching 10 bases. The germline V gene has CDR1 LNHDA and CDR2 SQIVND (reference sequence). The CDR3 length is 15 residues. The J segment lost 1 base and the V segment lost 5 bases, leaving 3 bases of the junction unmatched. CDR3 nucleotides: TGTGCCAGTAGTGCCGGACTAGCGGGCACAGATACGCAGTATTTT. It is translated as CASSAGLAGTDTQYF.

The chain carries TRBV21-1 and TRBJ1-1; the tabulated D call, TRBD1, remains unverified against the DNA. TRBV21-1 corresponds to a pseudogene. The CDR3 runs to 10 residues. Here the CDR3 DNA reads TGTGCCAGCAGCAGGGCCCAAGCTTTCTTT. Amino acid sequence: CASSRAQAFF.

This chain uses TRBV18 with TRBJ1-6; 9 positions agree with TRBD1. This CDR3 spans 15 amino acids. Trimming at V came to 3 bases and at J to 8 bases, leaving 5 bases not matched to a gene. Looked up from germline, CDR1 is KGHSH and CDR2 is LQKENI. The CDR3 loop reads CASSPPGQGYSPLHF. The CDR3 DNA sequence: TGTGCCAGCTCACCGCCGGGACAGGGATATTCACCCCTCCACTTT.

The CDR3 DNA follows: TGTGCCAGCAGCTTAGAAGGACTAGCGGTATACAATGAGCAGTTCTTC. This gives the protein CASSLEGLAVYNEQFF. The J gene is TRBJ2-1, the V gene TRBV7-9; TRBD2 matches at 10 bases. Trimming removed 1 base from V and 4 bases from J; junction bases left unmatched: 4. Germline loops: CDR1 SEHNR, CDR2 FQNEAQ (reference sequence). CDR3 length equals 16 residues.

The rearrangement links TRBV19 to TRBJ2-1; 8 bases fit TRBD1. Germline trimming cut 3 bases from V and 6 bases from J; bases unmatched to any gene: 7. The CDR3 is 15 residues long. The germline V gene encodes CDR1 LNHDA and CDR2 SQIVND (reference sequence). The CDR3 region has the DNA TGTGCCAGTAGTATGGGGGCAGGGGGCTCCAATGAGCAGTTCTTC. Protein product: CASSMGAGGSNEQFF. The full variable domain, completed using reference TRBV19 and TRBJ2-1, is DGGITQSPKYLFRKEGQNVTLSCEQNLNHDAMYWYRQDPGQGLRLIYYSQIVNDFQKGDIAEGYSVSREKKESFPLTVTSAQKNPTAFYLCASSMGAGGSNEQFFGPGTRLTVL.

CDR3 loop: CASGSGANQPQHF. As DNA, the CDR3 is TGTGCCAGCGGGAGTGGGGCCAATCAGCCCCAGCATTTT. The chain employs TRBV27 and TRBJ1-5; possible D gene TRBD1, 5 bases. V was pared by 8 bases and J by 3 bases, with 11 bases between. CDR1 is MNHEY, CDR2 SMNVEV, per germline (reference sequence). CDR3 length: 13 residues.

V is TRBV9 and J is TRBJ2-3; D is ambiguous. The CDR3 spans 12 residues. Per germline, CDR1 SGDLS and CDR2 YYNGEE. V was clipped by 3 bases and J by 6 bases, with 8 bases between them. The CDR3 sequence: CASSAQLDTQYF. CDR3 bases: TGTGCCAGCAGCGCCCAATTGGATACGCAGTATTTT.

This clone was counted between two and nine times. The chain has TRBV6-5 and TRBJ1-5; D might be TRBD1 (5 bases). Trimming removed 1 base from V and 2 bases from J, with 9 bases in between. CDR3 length equals 15 residues. Germline V gene lookup returns CDR1 MNHEY and CDR2 SVGAGI. The CDR3, as DNA: TGTGCCAGCAGTTACTGGGAACAGGGCAATCAGCCCCAGCATTTT. Amino acid sequence: CASSYWEQGNQPQHF.

The chain links TRBV4-2 to TRBJ2-3, with TRBD2 identical over 7 bases. The germline V gene encodes CDR1 LGHNA and CDR2 YNFKEQ. The CDR3 runs 16 residues. The trim removed 2 bases at V and 3 bases at J, leaving 8 bases unmatched. The CDR3 DNA reads as TGTGCCAGCAGCCAAAGCTCAGCGGGGCTTACAGATACGCAGTATTTT. Translated: CASSQSSAGLTDTQYF.

The rearrangement links TRBV30 to TRBJ1-3; 10 nucleotides agree with TRBD1. This CDR3 has 14 residues. Germline V gives CDR1 GTSNPN, CDR2 SVGIG (reference sequence). Trimming removed 6 bases from V and 5 bases from J; junction bases left unmatched: 7. CDR3 amino acids: CACFDRGRRNTIYF. The CDR3 DNA reads TGTGCCTGTTTCGACAGGGGGCGGCGAAACACCATATATTTT.

The chain couples TRBV19 to TRBJ1-5; D not certain. The CDR3 has 19 residues. V was trimmed by 1 base and J by 0 bases, leaving 19 bases between them. CDR1 is LNHDA, CDR2 SQIVND, per germline (reference sequence). CDR3 nucleotides: TGTGCCAGTAGTATAGGTTCAGGAAGGCTGCTACATAGCAATCAGCCCCAGCATTTT. Translated, it gives CASSIGSGRLLHSNQPQHF.

This clone was picked up a small number of times. The chain employs TRBV19 and TRBJ2-1; D gene uncertain. This CDR3 has 13 residues. Germline V gene data show CDR1 as LNHDA and CDR2 as SQIVND (reference sequence). Between the trimmed V and J ends, which lost 1 base and 4 bases, there was a span of 5 bases. The CDR3 loop is CASSIAFYNEQFF. CDR3 coding DNA: TGTGCCAGTAGTATAGCCTTTTACAATGAGCAGTTCTTC.

V and J are TRBV5-6 and TRBJ2-3, with 7 bases lining up with TRBD1. The J segment lost 3 bases and the V segment lost 5 bases, leaving 6 bases of the junction unmatched. CDR1 and CDR2 (germline): SGHDT, YYEEEE. CDR3 size: 14 residues. The CDR3 sequence: CASRNSGGTDTQYF. CDR3 DNA: TGTGCCAGCAGAAACTCAGGGGGTACAGATACGCAGTATTTT.

The chain couples TRBV7-9 to TRBJ1-2; possibly TRBD1 for D (6 bases). V lost 2 bases and J lost 4, with 11 bases in between. The CDR3 is made up of 14 amino acids. The germline V gene encodes CDR1 SEHNR and CDR2 FQNEAQ (reference sequence). The CDR3 protein is CASSLRGGVYGYTF. The CDR3 nucleotides are TGTGCCAGCAGCTTACGGGGGGGCGTCTATGGCTACACCTTC. Supplemented by reference TRBV7-9 and TRBJ1-2, the full variable domain reads DTGVSQNPRHKITKRGQNVTFRCDPISEHNRLYWYRQTLGQGPEFLTYFQNEAQLEKSRLLSDRFSAERPKGSFSTLEIQRTEQGDSAMYLCASSLRGGVYGYTFGSGTRLTVV.

The chain uses TRBV7-8 and TRBJ1-5; D gene unclear. Germline CDR1 and CDR2: SGHVS and FQNEAQ. Trimming pared 3 bases from V and 5 bases from J, leaving 8 bases between. The CDR3 sequence is 13 residues long. CDR3 nucleotide sequence: TGTGCCAGCAGCTTCGGGCAGGATCAGCCCCAGCATTTT. As protein: CASSFGQDQPQHF.

The chain employs TRBV5-1 and TRBJ2-5; D gene ambiguous. Trimming took off 0 bases at V and 5 bases at J, with 8 bases between the two ends. The CDR3 covers 13 residues. The germline V gene has CDR1 SGHRS and CDR2 YFSETQ. CDR3 DNA: TGCGCCAGCAGCTTGGGGTTACTTGAGACCCAGTACTTC. Translating gives CASSLGLLETQYF.

This clone was detected a few times. The chain employs TRBV30 and TRBJ2-5, with 8 bases matching TRBD2. The CDR3 covers 14 residues. Germline V gene lookup returns CDR1 GTSNPN and CDR2 SVGIG (reference sequence). Trimming cost V 4 bases and J 6 bases; bases outside gene matches: 10. CDR3 in amino acids: CAWKNRGGRKTQYF. Written as DNA, the CDR3 is TGTGCCTGGAAAAACCGGGGGGGGCGGAAGACCCAGTACTTC.

The CDR3 nucleotides are TGTGCCAGCGGACAGGGTGGGACCGGGGAGCTGTTTTTT. It is translated as CASGQGGTGELFF. This chain links TRBV9 with TRBJ2-2; 8 nucleotides line up with TRBD1. V trimming: 7 bases; J trimming: 5 bases; junction bases outside the gene matches: 4. CDR3 length: 13 amino acids. Germline V CDR1 and CDR2: SGDLS, YYNGEE.

This clone appeared a single time. For the CDR3, the DNA is TGTGCCAGCAGTTCAATGGGGGCCGCATATGGCTACACCTTC. Translating it yields CASSSMGAAYGYTF. The rearrangement links TRBV6-1 to TRBJ1-2, with D possibly matching TRBD1 (6 bases). This CDR3 spans 14 amino acids. Germline CDR1 and CDR2: MNHNS and SASEGT. Trimming removed 5 bases from V and 5 bases from J, with 15 bases in between.